Only a few counts were recorded for the clone carrying this T cell receptor beta chain. No antigen is known for it. Germline CDR1 reads KGHSH; CDR2 reads LQKENI. The V gene end was trimmed by 1 base and the J gene end by 4 bases; junction bases not matched to a gene: 4. This CDR3 comprises 15 residues. These data are taken from a study of neurological immune-mediated disorders. The study, taken as a whole, reports: HTLV-1-associated myelopathy had the most TCR clonal expansion, and multiple sclerosis had the least, less than healthy controls.

The cDNA was generated by 5'RACE with 10-nucleotide random UMIs. TCRdb re-called the 5' RACE reads with MiXCR, one entry per CDR3 protein. The data contain 110,000 or so distinct CDR3 sequences, around 3% of them singletons. The sequencing sample was made of PBMCs. The sequence was collected from a woman aged 30 to 39 with multiple sclerosis. The rearrangement uses TRBV18 and TRBJ2-1, with TRBD2 identical over 7 bases. CDR3 sequence reads: CASSPLSSGYNEQFF. As DNA, the CDR3 is TGTGCCAGCTCACCACTCTCTAGCGGATACAATGAGCAGTTCTTC. The variable domain in full, with the rest retrieved from reference TRBV18 and TRBJ2-1, is NAGVMQNPRHLVRRRGQEARLRCSPMKGHSHVYWYRQLPEEGLKFMVYLQKENIIDESGMPKERFSAEFPKEGPSILRIQQVVRGDSAAYFCASSPLSSGYNEQFFGPGTRLTVL.